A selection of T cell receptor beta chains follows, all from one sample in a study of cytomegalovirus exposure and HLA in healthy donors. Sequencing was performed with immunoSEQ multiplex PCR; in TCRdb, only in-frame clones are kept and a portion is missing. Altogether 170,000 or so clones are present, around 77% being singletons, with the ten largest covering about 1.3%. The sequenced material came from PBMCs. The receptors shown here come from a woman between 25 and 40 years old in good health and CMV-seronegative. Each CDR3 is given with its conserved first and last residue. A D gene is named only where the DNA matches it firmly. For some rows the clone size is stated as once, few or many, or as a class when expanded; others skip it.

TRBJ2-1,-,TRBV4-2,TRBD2,TGTGCCAGCAGCCAAGATGTGGCGGGGGGGGTAGATGAGCAGTTCTTC,CASSQDVAGGVDEQFF
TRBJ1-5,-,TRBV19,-,TGTGCCAGTAGTATCCGCCCGGGGGGTGGGAATCAGTCCCAGCATTTT,CASSIRPGGGNQSQHF
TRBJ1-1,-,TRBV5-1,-,TGCGCCAGCAGCAATGGGCTCTCAGGGATCATGAACACTGAAGCTTTCTTT,CASSNGLSGIMNTEAFF
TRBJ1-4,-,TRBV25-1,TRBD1,TGTGCCAGCAGGCCGACAGGGGCGAACGAAAAACTGTTTTTT,CASRPTGANEKLFF
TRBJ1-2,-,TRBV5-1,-,TGCGCCAGCAGCGGGAGGGACGGCGCGGGCTACACCTTC,CASSGRDGAGYTF
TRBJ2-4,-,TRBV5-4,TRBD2,TGTGCCAGCCGCGGGGGGGCCAAAAACATTCAGTACTTC,CASRGGAKNIQYF
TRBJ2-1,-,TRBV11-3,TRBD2,TGTGCCAGCAGCTACTCAGCGGGGGGGAACTACAATGAGCAGTTCTTC,CASSYSAGGNYNEQFF
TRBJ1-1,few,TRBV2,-,TGTGCCAGCAGTGAAAGAGGGGGGAACACTGAAGCTTTCTTT,CASSERGGNTEAFF
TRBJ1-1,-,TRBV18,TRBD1,TGTGCCAGCTACCAGGGGGTAGGTGAAGCTTTCTTT,CASYQGVGEAFF
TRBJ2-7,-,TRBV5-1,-,TGCGCCAGCAGCCCGGAGGATTGGCCCTACGAGCAGTACTTC,CASSPEDWPYEQYF
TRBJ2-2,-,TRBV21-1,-,TGTGCCAGCAGCACTAGGACAGAAAACACCGGGGAGCTGTTTTTT,CASSTRTENTGELFF
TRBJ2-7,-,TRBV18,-,TGTGCCAGCTCACCCGCTAGCCCCTACGAGCAGTACTTC,CASSPASPYEQYF
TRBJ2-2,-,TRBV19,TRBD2,TGTGCCAGTAGTTTCCGCCCCGGACTAGCGGGGGTTCACGGGGAGCTGTTTTTT,CASSFRPGLAGVHGELFF
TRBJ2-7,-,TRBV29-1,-,TGCAGCGTCTCCGGCGCAGGCTCCTACGAGCAGTACTTC,CSVSGAGSYEQYF
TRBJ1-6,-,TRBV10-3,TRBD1,TGTGCCACCGGGGGACAGGGGCGGTCACCCCTCCACTTT,CATGGQGRSPLHF
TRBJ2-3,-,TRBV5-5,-,TGTGCCAGCAGCTGGGGGGGCCGTGATACGCAGTATTTT,CASSWGGRDTQYF
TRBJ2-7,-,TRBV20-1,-,TGCAGTGCTCGACAGTACGAGCAGTACTTC,CSARQYEQYF
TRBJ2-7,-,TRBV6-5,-,TGTGCCACCTACAGCCCGGCCTACGAGCAGTACTTC,CATYSPAYEQYF
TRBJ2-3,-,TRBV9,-,TGTGCCAGCAGCGTAGCAAAGCCCACAGATACGCAGTATTTT,CASSVAKPTDTQYF
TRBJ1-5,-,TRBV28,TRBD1,TGTGCCAGCAGCCATCTCAGGGGGACTGGCAATCAGCCCCAGCATTTT,CASSHLRGTGNQPQHF
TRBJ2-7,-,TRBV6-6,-,TGTGCCAGCAGTTCGGCAGGACTCTACGAGCAGTACTTC,CASSSAGLYEQYF
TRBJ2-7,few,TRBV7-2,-,TGTGCCAGCAGCCCTTCCGGGACACTCTCCTACGAGCAGTACTTC,CASSPSGTLSYEQYF
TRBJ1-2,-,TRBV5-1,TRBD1,TGCGCCAGCAGCTTGGGGGACAGGAACTATGGCTACACCTTC,CASSLGDRNYGYTF
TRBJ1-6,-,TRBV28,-,TGTGCCAGCAGTTTAGCCAGGGTGGATAATTCACCCCTCCACTTT,CASSLARVDNSPLHF
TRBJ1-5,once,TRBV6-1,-,TGTGCCAGCAGTGGCCGGGACTTTAGCAATCAGCCCCAGCATTTT,CASSGRDFSNQPQHF
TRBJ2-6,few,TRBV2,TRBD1,TGTGCCAGCTCCCCCCGGGACAGGGGGTGGACTGGGGCCAACGTCCTGACTTTC,CASSPRDRGWTGANVLTF
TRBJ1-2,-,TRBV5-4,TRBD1,TGTGCCAGCAGCTTGGGGGCAGGGGGCGCCTATGGCTACACCTTC,CASSLGAGGAYGYTF
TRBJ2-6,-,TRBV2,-,TGTGCCAGCACCGGCCAGAGAGGATCTGGGGCCAACGTCCTGACTTTC,CASTGQRGSGANVLTF
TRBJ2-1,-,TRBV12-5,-,TGTGCTAGTGGTTTGGAAACCACAGGGGGGGGGCGGAATGAGCAGTTCTTC,CASGLETTGGGRNEQFF
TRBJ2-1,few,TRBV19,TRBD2,TGTGCCAGTAGTGCTAGCGGGGCCCCGGTGAATGAGCAGTTCTTC,CASSASGAPVNEQFF
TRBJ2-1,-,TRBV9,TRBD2,TGTGCCAGCAGCGTAAGTAGCGGGGTCGGCGAGCAGTTCTTC,CASSVSSGVGEQFF
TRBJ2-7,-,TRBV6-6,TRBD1,TGTGCCAGCAGCTACGGGACAGGGGGTAGCTCCTACGAGCAGTACTTC,CASSYGTGGSSYEQYF
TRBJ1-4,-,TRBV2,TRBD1,TGTGCCAGCAGAGAGGACAGGGGTCGTGAAAAACTGTTTTTT,CASREDRGREKLFF
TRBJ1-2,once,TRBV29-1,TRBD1,TGCAGCGTTGGCGAGGGGGCAAGTGATGGCTACACCTTC,CSVGEGASDGYTF
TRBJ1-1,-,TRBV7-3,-,TGTGCCAGCAGCAAAGGGGCGAACACTGAAGCTTTCTTT,CASSKGANTEAFF
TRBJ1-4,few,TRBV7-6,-,TGTGCCAGCAGCTTAAGGTCGTGGCAGGGTCCTGGTGAAAAACTGTTTTTT,CASSLRSWQGPGEKLFF
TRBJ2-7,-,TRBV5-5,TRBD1,TGTGCCAGCAAGGTGGGGGACAGGGGCTACGAGCAGTACTTC,CASKVGDRGYEQYF
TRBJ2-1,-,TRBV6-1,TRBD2,TGTGCCAGCAAAAGCGGGGGGACAGACAATGAGCAGTTCTTC,CASKSGGTDNEQFF
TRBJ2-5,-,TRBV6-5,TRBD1,TGTGCCAGCAGTCCTGGGACAGCCGAGACCCAGTACTTC,CASSPGTAETQYF
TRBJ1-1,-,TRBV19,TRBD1,TGTGCCAGTAGTTCCTTCGGACAGGCCCAAGGGGCTTTCTTT,CASSSFGQAQGAFF
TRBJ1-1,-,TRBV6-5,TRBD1,TGTGCCAGCAGTCGACAGGGGAACACTGAAGCTTTCTTT,CASSRQGNTEAFF
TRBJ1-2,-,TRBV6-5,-,TGTGCCAGCACCTCGGGGTCCTATGGCTACACCTTC,CASTSGSYGYTF
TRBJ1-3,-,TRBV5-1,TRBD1,TGCGCCAGCAGTGAAGCGGGACAGGGACGAAACACCATATATTTT,CASSEAGQGRNTIYF
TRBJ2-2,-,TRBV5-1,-,TGCGCCAGCAGCTTTTCCTGGGACATCACCGGGGAGCTGTTTTTT,CASSFSWDITGELFF
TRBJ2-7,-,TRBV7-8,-,TGTGCCAGCAGCTTAGTAGGGGGATCCTACGAGCAGTACTTC,CASSLVGGSYEQYF
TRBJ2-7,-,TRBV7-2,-,TGTGCCAGCAGCTTTTTCAGGGGCGGGTACGAGCAGTACTTC,CASSFFRGGYEQYF
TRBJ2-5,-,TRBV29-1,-,TGCAGCGTTGAAGGACAATTAAGGGAGACCCAAGAGACCCAGTACTTC,CSVEGQLRETQETQYF